This TCR beta chain appears in the sequencing data of a study of persistence of HIV-infected CD4 T cells. As for the study in general: CD4+ T cells responding to CMV or HIV-1 Gag were isolated.

Findings of the study overall: CMV- and Gag-responding cells had lower TCRbeta richness than CD3/CD28-responding cells. Degenerate expanded CDR3beta sequences were enriched among CMV- and Gag-responding cells.

Sequencing used immunoSEQ version 4 in survey mode. Only in-frame clones appear in the TCRdb table, and some are missing; sequencing was by immunoSEQ multiplex PCR. The table has about 60,000 clones, 70% to 75% seen once. Cells were stimulated with overlapping HIV-1 Gag 15-mer peptides. Sorted nonresponding memory CD4+ T cells were CD40L-negative, CD69-negative, CD45RO-high. Donors had undetectable plasma HIV-1 RNA, under 50 copies/mL, for 4+ years. On this clone itself: The antigen remains unidentified.

V shed 6 bases and J shed 0 bases, with 15 bases lying between them. The CDR3 extends over 17 amino acids. From germline, CDR1 is LNHDA and CDR2 SQIVND (reference sequence). The source material was CD4+ T cells sorted from PBMCs after approximately 19-hour stimulation, sampled from a patient who received antiretroviral therapy. The source of this sequence is an adult man with HIV who was CMV-seropositive. The genes are TRBV19 and TRBJ2-6; tentatively, D is TRBD1 (5 bases). CDR3 in DNA: TGTGCCAGTAGCCCGCGACAGTTTTTCTCTGGGGCCAACGTCCTGACTTTC. It codes for CASSPRQFFSGANVLTF.